The clone carrying this T cell receptor (beta chain) was seen at least ten times. What it binds is not known. Time point meaning: newly diagnosed GD, antithyroid drugs for less than 3 months. After RNA was extracted from PBMCs, the TCR library was made from it. It was American Thyroid Association guidelines that determined Graves' disease diagnosis. This CDR3 comprises 14 residues. CDR1 is MNHEY and CDR2 is SVGAGI in the germline V gene. V was pared by 4 bases and J by 5 bases, with 14 bases between. The data were obtained in a study of regulatory T cells in long-lasting Graves disease. Study-level points and caveats: New patients shared fewer public clonotypes (more than 850) than persistent patients did (about 3,000).

To make TCR beta libraries, researchers used iRepertoire HTBI primers and Arm-PCR of CDR3 regions. Authors' analysis steps: Gene usage covered some 60 TRBV and more than twelve TRBJ segments. TCRdb itself ran the multiplex PCR reads through MiXCR, one entry per CDR3 protein. The V and J calls follow TCRdb's processing rather than the paper's. This table holds 600,000 to 650,000 distinct CDR3 sequences, roughly 15% found once. The same specimen was also included in a second study, on T cells in Graves' hyperthyroidism and ophthalmopathy.

The gene calls are TRBV6-5 and TRBJ1-2; a possible D gene is TRBD1 (6 bases). This specimen consisted of peripheral blood mononuclear cells (PBMCs), obtained at new diagnosis, from a patient treated with antithyroid drugs. The sequence was collected from a woman aged 25 to 39 with Graves disease. The CDR3 reads CASSSTGPQYGYTF. CDR3 DNA sequence: TGTGCCAGCAGTTCCACAGGGCCCCAATATGGCTACACCTTC.